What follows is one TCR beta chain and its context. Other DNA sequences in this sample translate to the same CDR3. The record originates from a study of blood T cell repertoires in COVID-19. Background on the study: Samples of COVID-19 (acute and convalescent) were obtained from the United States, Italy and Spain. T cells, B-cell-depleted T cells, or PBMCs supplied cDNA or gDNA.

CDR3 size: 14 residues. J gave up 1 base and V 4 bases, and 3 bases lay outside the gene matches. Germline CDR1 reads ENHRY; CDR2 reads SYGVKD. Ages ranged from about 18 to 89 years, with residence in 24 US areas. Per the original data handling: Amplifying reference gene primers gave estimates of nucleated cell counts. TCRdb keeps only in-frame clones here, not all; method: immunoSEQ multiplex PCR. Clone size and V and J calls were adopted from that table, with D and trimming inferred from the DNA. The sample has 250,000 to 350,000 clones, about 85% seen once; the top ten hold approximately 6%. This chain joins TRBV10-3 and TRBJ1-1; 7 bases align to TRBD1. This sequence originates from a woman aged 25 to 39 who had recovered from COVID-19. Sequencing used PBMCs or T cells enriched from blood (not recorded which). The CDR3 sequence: CAISGTGRNTEAFF. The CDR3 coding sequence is TGTGCCATCAGTGGGACAGGCCGGAACACTGAAGCTTTCTTT.